A selection of T cell receptor beta chains follows, all from one sample in a study of blood T cells in healthy people across ages. TCRdb redid the calling of the 5' RACE reads with MiXCR, one entry per CDR3 protein. The profile covers around 1.7 million distinct CDR3 sequences, with roughly 28% appearing a single time and more than 6% taken by the ten largest. Sequenced input: blood. All receptors derive from a woman aged 30 to 39 in good health. The CDR3 runs from the conserved cysteine through the conserved F or W. A D gene is named only where the DNA matches it firmly. Expanded clones get a size class; other rows say once, few or many, or leave the size out.

CDR3: CVSSLNTASYNEQFF
DNA: TGTGTCAGCAGTTTAAATACAGCCTCCTACAATGAGCAGTTCTTC
D: .
size: few
V: TRBV12-3/TRBV12-4
length: 15
J: TRBJ2-1

CDR3: CASSQEVGGGSYNEQFF
DNA: TGCGCCAGCAGCCAAGAAGTGGGGGGGGGCTCCTACAATGAGCAGTTCTTC
D: TRBD2
size: many
V: TRBV4-1
length: 17
J: TRBJ2-1

CDR3: CASRQNEGRPSTDTQYF
DNA: TGTGCCAGCAGACAAAACGAGGGGAGACCTAGCACAGATACGCAGTATTTT
D: .
size: .
V: TRBV7-9
length: 17
J: TRBJ2-3

CDR3: CASSPSGTRVYSNQPQHF
DNA: TGTGCCAGCAGCCCCTCCGGGACACGGGTTTATAGCAATCAGCCCCAGCATTTT
D: .
size: few
V: TRBV27
length: 18
J: TRBJ1-5

CDR3: CASSHYGATGHTEAFF
DNA: TGTGCCAGCAGCCATTATGGGGCAACGGGGCACACTGAAGCTTTCTTT
D: .
size: once
V: TRBV14
length: 16
J: TRBJ1-1

CDR3: CASDRQAYTEQFF
DNA: TGTGCGAGCGACAGACAAGCCTACACTGAGCAGTTCTTC
D: .
size: .
V: TRBV11-2
length: 13
J: TRBJ2-1

CDR3: CASSRPLSSGNTIYF
DNA: TGCGCCAGCAGCCGCCCTCTCAGCTCTGGAAACACCATATATTTT
D: .
size: .
V: TRBV4-1
length: 15
J: TRBJ1-3

CDR3: CASRAGTDYNEQFF
DNA: TGTGCCAGCAGGGCCGGGACAGACTACAATGAGCAGTTCTTC
D: TRBD1
size: .
V: TRBV6-6
length: 14
J: TRBJ2-1

CDR3: CASSQEIGGGAFF
DNA: TGCGCCAGCAGCCAAGAAATCGGGGGAGGAGCTTTCTTT
D: .
size: .
V: TRBV4-3
length: 13
J: TRBJ1-1

CDR3: CASSKGPGGIRETQYF
DNA: TGTGCCAGCAGCAAAGGGCCGGGAGGCATCAGAGAGACCCAGTACTTC
D: TRBD2
size: .
V: TRBV5-6
length: 16
J: TRBJ2-5

CDR3: CASSLANGLHNEQFF
DNA: TGTGCCAGCAGTTTGGCAAACGGGCTACACAATGAGCAGTTCTTC
D: .
size: many
V: TRBV6-6
length: 15
J: TRBJ2-1

CDR3: CASSLAYKDEQYF
DNA: TGTGCCAGCAGCTTAGCGTACAAGGACGAGCAGTACTTC
D: .
size: .
V: TRBV7-9
length: 13
J: TRBJ2-7

CDR3: CASYSGANVLTF
DNA: TGTGCCAGTTACTCTGGGGCCAACGTCCTGACTTTC
D: .
size: .
V: TRBV28
length: 12
J: TRBJ2-6

CDR3: CASSRRVAEYNEQFF
DNA: TGTGCCAGCAGCCGCCGGGTAGCGGAGTACAATGAGCAGTTCTTC
D: .
size: many
V: TRBV12-3/TRBV12-4
length: 15
J: TRBJ2-1

CDR3: CASSLNAGGPHEQFF
DNA: TGCGCCAGCAGCTTGAACGCGGGGGGGCCGCATGAGCAGTTCTTC
D: TRBD2
size: .
V: TRBV5-1
length: 15
J: TRBJ2-1

CDR3: CATKGLAGENSYEQYF
DNA: TGTGCCACCAAGGGACTAGCGGGGGAGAATTCCTACGAGCAGTACTTC
D: TRBD2
size: many
V: TRBV10-3
length: 16
J: TRBJ2-7

CDR3: CASSQEGSGGDDEQFF
DNA: TGTGCCAGCAGCCAAGAAGGCTCGGGAGGGGACGATGAGCAGTTCTTC
D: TRBD2
size: .
V: TRBV3-1
length: 16
J: TRBJ2-1

CDR3: CASSRRDGGEQYF
DNA: TGTGCCAGCAGTAGACGGGACGGAGGGGAGCAGTACTTC
D: .
size: few
V: TRBV6-5
length: 13
J: TRBJ2-5

CDR3: CANSLRDYGYTF
DNA: TGTGCCAACTCACTGCGGGACTATGGCTACACCTTC
D: .
size: .
V: TRBV18
length: 12
J: TRBJ1-2

CDR3: CASSNRGNQETQYF
DNA: TGTGCCAGCAGTAACAGGGGGAACCAAGAGACCCAGTACTTC
D: TRBD1
size: many
V: TRBV28
length: 14
J: TRBJ2-5

CDR3: CSVERRDRSTYEQYF
DNA: TGCAGCGTTGAACGACGGGACCGCTCGACCTACGAGCAGTACTTC
D: .
size: many
V: TRBV29-1
length: 15
J: TRBJ2-7

CDR3: CASTRSRGPTNEKLFF
DNA: TGTGCCAGTACCAGATCCAGGGGGCCGACTAATGAAAAACTGTTTTTT
D: TRBD1
size: .
V: TRBV19
length: 16
J: TRBJ1-4

CDR3: CASIQSLAGDKEQFF
DNA: TGTGCCAGCATCCAATCGCTAGCGGGAGACAAAGAGCAGTTCTTC
D: TRBD2
size: once
V: TRBV6-2/TRBV6-3
length: 15
J: TRBJ2-1

CDR3: CASSRKTQGDEQFF
DNA: TGTGCCAGCAGCCGAAAAACCCAGGGCGATGAGCAGTTCTTC
D: .
size: .
V: TRBV3-1
length: 14
J: TRBJ2-1

CDR3: CASSQVPLAGHQFF
DNA: TGCGCCAGCAGCCAAGTACCCCTAGCGGGACACCAGTTCTTC
D: TRBD2
size: .
V: TRBV4-1
length: 14
J: TRBJ2-1

CDR3: CASSPDRGEDTQYF
DNA: TGTGCCAGCAGCCCAGACAGGGGGGAAGATACCCAGTACTTC
D: TRBD1
size: few
V: TRBV12-3/TRBV12-4
length: 14
J: TRBJ2-5

CDR3: CASSYSNPGQGAPLHF
DNA: TGTGCCAGCAGTTACAGTAATCCGGGACAGGGGGCACCCCTCCACTTT
D: TRBD1
size: few
V: TRBV6-6
length: 16
J: TRBJ1-6

CDR3: CASSPGDSSQETQYF
DNA: TGCGCCAGCAGCCCCGGGGACAGTAGCCAAGAGACCCAGTACTTC
D: TRBD1
size: few
V: TRBV5-1
length: 15
J: TRBJ2-5

CDR3: CASSQDPRERSYEQYF
DNA: TGCGCCAGCAGCCAAGATCCGAGGGAGAGGTCCTACGAGCAGTACTTC
D: .
size: many
V: TRBV4-3
length: 16
J: TRBJ2-7

CDR3: CANSPGLARDTQYF
DNA: TGTGCCAACAGCCCGGGACTAGCAAGAGATACGCAGTATTTT
D: TRBD2
size: .
V: TRBV6-6
length: 14
J: TRBJ2-3

CDR3: CASSIGTDEPVPYYGYTF
DNA: TGTGCCAGCAGTATCGGGACGGACGAGCCCGTTCCCTATTATGGCTACACCTTC
D: .
size: few
V: TRBV6-1
length: 18
J: TRBJ1-2

CDR3: CASYGQSYQPQHF
DNA: TGTGCCAGCTACGGACAGAGTTATCAGCCCCAGCATTTT
D: .
size: .
V: TRBV28
length: 13
J: TRBJ1-5

CDR3: CASSAYRDRTYVLGTEAFF
DNA: TGTGCCAGCAGCGCATACCGGGACAGGACATATGTGTTGGGCACTGAAGCTTTCTTT
D: TRBD1
size: .
V: TRBV14
length: 19
J: TRBJ1-1

CDR3: CASSGFSGAYNEQFF
DNA: TGTGCCAGCAGCGGGTTTAGTGGGGCCTACAATGAGCAGTTCTTC
D: .
size: few
V: TRBV9
length: 15
J: TRBJ2-1

CDR3: CASREYNEQFF
DNA: TGTGCCAGCAGGGAGTACAATGAGCAGTTCTTC
D: .
size: many
V: TRBV19
length: 11
J: TRBJ2-1

CDR3: CASSLGVQGEKLFF
DNA: TGTGCCAGCAGCTTAGGAGTTCAGGGGGAAAAACTGTTTTTT
D: .
size: few
V: TRBV7-9
length: 14
J: TRBJ1-4

CDR3: CASRDPGAGGTTDTQYF
DNA: TGTGCCAGCAGAGACCCTGGGGCGGGGGGGACAACAGATACGCAGTATTTT
D: TRBD2
size: few
V: TRBV9
length: 17
J: TRBJ2-3

CDR3: CSGVGGDDNEQFF
DNA: TGCAGCGGGGTAGGGGGAGACGACAATGAGCAGTTCTTC
D: .
size: many
V: TRBV29-1
length: 13
J: TRBJ2-1

CDR3: CSAGLAGYTDTQYF
DNA: TGCAGTGCTGGACTAGCGGGGTACACAGATACGCAGTATTTT
D: TRBD2
size: .
V: TRBV20-1
length: 14
J: TRBJ2-3

CDR3: CASSQGYRDEQYF
DNA: TGTGCCAGCAGCCAGGGGTACAGGGACGAGCAGTACTTC
D: .
size: .
V: TRBV14
length: 13
J: TRBJ2-7

CDR3: CASSQDGSYNSPLHF
DNA: TGCGCCAGCAGCCAAGACGGAAGTTATAATTCACCCCTCCACTTT
D: .
size: few
V: TRBV4-3
length: 15
J: TRBJ1-6

CDR3: CSALGTGGEDGYTF
DNA: TGCAGCGCCTTGGGCACAGGGGGCGAGGATGGCTACACCTTC
D: TRBD1
size: few
V: TRBV29-1
length: 14
J: TRBJ1-2

CDR3: CSARDPPTYEQYF
DNA: TGCAGTGCTAGAGATCCCCCCACCTACGAGCAGTACTTC
D: .
size: few
V: TRBV20-1
length: 13
J: TRBJ2-7

CDR3: CSVGGEGIETQYF
DNA: TGCAGCGTTGGCGGTGAGGGTATAGAGACCCAGTACTTC
D: .
size: .
V: TRBV29-1
length: 13
J: TRBJ2-5

CDR3: CASSFTRGRDNEQYF
DNA: TGTGCCAGCAGCTTTACCAGGGGGCGCGACAACGAGCAGTACTTC
D: TRBD1
size: .
V: TRBV5-5
length: 15
J: TRBJ2-7

CDR3: CASSSSFQETQYF
DNA: TGTGCCAGCAGCTCAAGCTTCCAAGAGACCCAGTACTTC
D: .
size: many
V: TRBV7-2
length: 13
J: TRBJ2-5

CDR3: CSARGQGPNEQYF
DNA: TGCAGTGCCCGGGGACAGGGGCCTAACGAGCAGTACTTC
D: TRBD1
size: .
V: TRBV20-1
length: 13
J: TRBJ2-7

CDR3: CASSCSGGYEQYF
DNA: TGTGCCAGCAGTTGCTCGGGGGGCTACGAGCAGTACTTC
D: TRBD2
size: .
V: TRBV6-2/TRBV6-3
length: 13
J: TRBJ2-7

CDR3: CATSDSGVNTGELFF
DNA: TGTGCCACCAGTGACAGCGGGGTAAACACCGGGGAGCTGTTTTTT
D: TRBD2
size: .
V: TRBV24-1
length: 15
J: TRBJ2-2

CDR3: CSARVSRYNEQFF
DNA: TGCAGTGCTAGAGTTTCGAGATACAATGAGCAGTTCTTC
D: .
size: .
V: TRBV20-1
length: 13
J: TRBJ2-1

CDR3: CASTLRGPIQETQYF
DNA: TGTGCCAGCACCCTGAGGGGCCCCATCCAAGAGACCCAGTACTTC
D: .
size: .
V: TRBV28
length: 15
J: TRBJ2-5

CDR3: CASSYSDRHYGYTF
DNA: TGTGCCAGCAGTTACTCGGACAGACACTATGGCTACACCTTC
D: .
size: few
V: TRBV6-5
length: 14
J: TRBJ1-2

CDR3: CASILSGRAGNEQFF
DNA: TGTGCCAGCATCCTTAGCGGGAGGGCCGGGAATGAGCAGTTCTTC
D: TRBD2
size: few
V: TRBV12-3/TRBV12-4
length: 15
J: TRBJ2-1

CDR3: CASSLAVGNEQYF
DNA: TGTGCCAGCAGCTTAGCTGTCGGGAACGAGCAGTACTTC
D: .
size: many
V: TRBV7-8
length: 13
J: TRBJ2-7

CDR3: CSAPPGNSDRGNEQFF
DNA: TGCAGTGCTCCCCCCGGGAACTCCGACAGGGGTAATGAGCAGTTCTTC
D: TRBD1
size: few
V: TRBV20-1
length: 16
J: TRBJ2-1

CDR3: CASSRTADLVAGELFF
DNA: TGCGCCAGCAGCCGTACGGCGGACCTCGTGGCCGGGGAGCTGTTTTTT
D: .
size: many
V: TRBV5-1
length: 16
J: TRBJ2-2

CDR3: CASSLVVGGDNEQFF
DNA: TGCGCCAGCAGCTTGGTTGTGGGGGGTGACAATGAGCAGTTCTTC
D: .
size: .
V: TRBV5-1
length: 15
J: TRBJ2-1

CDR3: CSVGTVADTQYF
DNA: TGCAGCGTAGGGACAGTAGCAGATACGCAGTATTTT
D: TRBD1
size: many
V: TRBV29-1
length: 12
J: TRBJ2-3

CDR3: CSARAPRGSYSEQFF
DNA: TGCAGTGCTAGAGCCCCCCGCGGGAGTTATTCTGAGCAGTTCTTC
D: TRBD2
size: many
V: TRBV20-1
length: 15
J: TRBJ2-1